This TCR beta chain was sequenced in a study of T cells in Graves' hyperthyroidism and ophthalmopathy (dated by TCRdb to the late 2010s). With regard to the full study: Peripheral blood samples were taken at the time of initial diagnosis, prior to any treatment. TCR V-J signatures able to tell the groups apart were searched for in a discovery cohort of 90 to 100 patients, of whom roughly 42 had Graves' ophthalmopathy and about 60 had stable Graves' hyperthyroidism. The study also compared thyroid tissue and blood T-cell repertoires from about six Graves' hyperthyroidism patients. For training and testing, the 100 or so patients in the discovery cohort were randomly divided in a 7:3 ratio. The paper describes TCR Vbeta CDR3 sequencing of about 140 peripheral blood samples, made up of around 41 ophthalmopathy patients, some 76 hyperthyroidism patients and some 17 progressor patients. Whether ophthalmopathy could be predicted prospectively was tested in an independent validation cohort made up of some 20 hyperthyroidism patients plus 17 patients who later progressed to ophthalmopathy. After blood sampling, hyperthyroidism patients were treated with methimazole at a starting dose of 30 mg daily, and ophthalmopathy patients were treated with high-dose intravenous methylprednisolone.

On the study overall, not on this receptor specifically: Most expanded thyroid clonotypes (frequency above 0.001) were also found in blood, which suggests that blood repertoires may mirror thyroid immune responses. A model built on a 13 V-J signature distinguished ophthalmopathy from stable hyperthyroidism, reaching around 87% sensitivity and 81.08% specificity in cross-validation and 80%/75% in testing. During validation, the model predicted progression to ophthalmopathy a median of around 7 months ahead of onset, with around 71% sensitivity and under 85% specificity. Sample size was not statistically predetermined, and investigators were not blinded to group allocation.

This clonotype was counted ten times or more. Its specific antigen is unknown. No base qualities exist here, and no much larger clone lies one base off it. CDR1 SNHLY and CDR2 FYNNEI are derived from the germline V gene. Inclusive of the bounding cysteine and phenylalanine, the CDR3 is 12 residues long. Only the CDR3 portion is preserved as DNA: 36 bases, with reading frame beginning at the first base. The junction shows trimming of 0 bases on V and 9 bases on J, plus 8 bases between the germline ends. Hyperthyroidism patients were newly diagnosed, with disease duration under 2 months, and aged 18 to 65 years. Any patient with an uncontrolled infection, another autoimmune disease, pregnancy or lactation was excluded. Clinical symptoms, serum thyroxine and TRAb, thyroid ultrasound, and orbital computed tomography formed the basis for the diagnoses. Blood from progressor patients was drawn when they were first diagnosed with hyperthyroidism, before any ophthalmopathy symptoms appeared. PBMCs were isolated from 8 to 10 ml of fresh peripheral blood by Ficoll-Paque density gradient centrifugation. Patients classed as progressors first received a Graves' hyperthyroidism diagnosis and then went on to develop ophthalmopathy during follow-up. Total RNA was extracted using Trizol reagent, and RNA quality was assessed on an Agilent 2100 Bioanalyzer.

The TCR beta CDR3 regions were amplified from RNA transcripts. The first round of RT-PCR for the TCR CDR3 was performed with the HTBI primer set and the Qiagen OneStep RT-PCR kit. Libraries were constructed in a second round of multiplex PCR, after which size selection and purification were carried out. The libraries were sequenced on an Illumina HiSeq2000 using paired-end 100 bp reads. Under the source paper's analysis protocol: SOAPnuke was used to process the raw data, throwing out any read that contained adapters or uncalled bases, had a mean Phred below 15, or lacked an exact constant-primer or identifier match. High-quality paired reads were merged using COPE v1.2.5, and each unique nucleotide sequence was defined as a clonotype. MiTCR v1.1 was used to align clonotypes to the IMGT TRBV, TRBD and TRBJ reference segments. The analysis was restricted to V-J combinations with a frequency above 0.0001, which together covered 99.2% of the repertoires. A TCS score was defined as the ratio of F50 (clonal expansion) to E x V (chaos), with BLOSUM62-based TCRdist applied between CDR3 peptides within each V-J. Welch's t-statistics and random forest reduced just over 500 V-J features to 10 to 15, which were used in a naive Bayes classifier (R e1071). TCRdb reanalyzed the raw reads on its own, using fastp at Q25 for trimming and MiXCR for clone calling, and kept in-frame beta chains. Rows with one shared CDR3 protein collapse into an entry with the most common genes and DNA. The V and J calls shown here were made by TCRdb, not taken from the authors' results. The sample records around 400,000 distinct CDR3 sequences, roughly 14% of which are singletons. The ten top clones hold about 27% of the sample.

Rearrangement joined TRBV2 to TRBJ2-5; a weak D assignment points to TRBD1 (6 bases agree). The sequenced sample consisted of blood. This clonotype was obtained from a woman in her late teens or twenties with Graves' hyperthyroidism that later progressed to Graves' ophthalmopathy. The DNA sequence follows: TGTGCCAGCAGTGAAGCGACAGGTCCCCAGTACTTC. The translation is CASSEATGPQYF. Reference TRBV2 and TRBJ2-5 proteins supply the regions before and after the CDR3; the full variable domain is: EPEVTQTPSHQVTQMGQEVILRCVPISNHLYFYWYRQILGQKVEFLVSFYNNEISEKSEIFDDQFSVERPDGSNFTLKIRSTKLEDSAMYFCASSEATGPQYFGPGTRLLVL.